A selection of T cell receptor beta chains follows, all from one sample in a study of cytomegalovirus exposure and HLA in healthy donors. The repertoire was sequenced with immunoSEQ multiplex PCR; TCRdb's copy has only in-frame clones and lacks some. This table has some 180,000 clones, around 77% appearing once. The sequenced sample was PBMCs. The receptors stem from a woman aged 25 to 39 in good health and CMV-seronegative. The CDR3 runs from the conserved cysteine through the conserved F or W. A D gene is named only where the DNA matches it firmly. Expanded clones get a size class; other rows say once, few or many, or leave the size out.

J | D | size | V | DNA | CDR3
TRBJ2-1 | - | - | TRBV6-5 | TGTGCCAGCAGCCCTAGCTCCTACAATGAGCAGTTCTTC | CASSPSSYNEQFF
TRBJ1-1 | TRBD1 | - | TRBV5-1 | TGCGCCAGCAGCCCTATCCCGACAGGGGCGATCACTGAAGCTTTCTTT | CASSPIPTGAITEAFF
TRBJ1-4 | TRBD1 | - | TRBV5-6 | TGTGCCAGCAGCTTGGGGACAGGGGTGGAAAAACTGTTTTTT | CASSLGTGVEKLFF
TRBJ2-5 | - | - | TRBV30 | TGTGCCTGGGAACATCGACAAGAGACCCAGTACTTC | CAWEHRQETQYF
TRBJ2-3 | - | - | TRBV13 | TGTGCCAGCAGCCCCCCCCGTCGGGTCACAGATACGCAGTATTTT | CASSPPRRVTDTQYF
TRBJ2-7 | - | - | TRBV27 | TGTGCCAGCAGTCGCAGCCGGGGGTACGAGCAGTACTTC | CASSRSRGYEQYF
TRBJ1-2 | - | - | TRBV4-1 | TGCGCCAGCAGCCTCACAACTAACTATGGCTACACCTTC | CASSLTTNYGYTF
TRBJ1-1 | - | - | TRBV12-5 | TGTGCTAGTGGTTTGCATTGGGGGGGGAACACTGAAGCTTTCTTT | CASGLHWGGNTEAFF
TRBJ1-1 | - | - | TRBV29-1 | TGCACCGTGGGGGGGAACACTGAAGCTTTCTTT | CTVGGNTEAFF
TRBJ1-2 | TRBD1 | - | TRBV5-8 | TGTGCCAGCAGCAGGGGACAGAGCTATGGCTACACCTTC | CASSRGQSYGYTF
TRBJ2-5 | TRBD1 | - | TRBV18 | TGTGCCAGCTCACCGGGACAGGGGTCCCACCAAGAGACCCAGTACTTC | CASSPGQGSHQETQYF
TRBJ2-7 | TRBD2 | - | TRBV7-2 | TGTGCCAGCAGCTTGAGCGGGAGGGCCTCCCGGTACGAGCAGTACTTC | CASSLSGRASRYEQYF
TRBJ2-3 | TRBD1 | - | TRBV9 | TGTGCCAGCAGCGTAGCGAGGACAGGGGGCGCAGATACGCAGTATTTT | CASSVARTGGADTQYF
TRBJ2-7 | TRBD1 | - | TRBV10-2 | TGCGCCAGCCAAGTATGGGACAGGAAGAATTCTATACACGAGCAGTACTTC | CASQVWDRKNSIHEQYF
TRBJ1-1 | - | - | TRBV10-3 | TGTGCCATCAGTGAGTCAGAGGCAGGGGCATTTATGAACACTGAAGCTTTCTTT | CAISESEAGAFMNTEAFF
TRBJ1-2 | TRBD1 | - | TRBV7-2 | TGTGCCAGCAGCAGACAGGGAGGAGTCAACTATGGCTACACCTTC | CASSRQGGVNYGYTF
TRBJ2-1 | TRBD2 | - | TRBV28 | TGTGCCAGCAGTTCCTTGCGGGAGGGCAGCAATGAGCAGTTCTTC | CASSSLREGSNEQFF
TRBJ2-1 | - | - | TRBV21-1 | TGTGCCGAATGGCCTAGCGGGACCTACAATGAGCAGTTCTTC | CAEWPSGTYNEQFF
TRBJ2-1 | - | - | TRBV30 | TGTGCCTGGAGTTTAGCGGAAAGAATCTACAATGAGCAGTTCTTC | CAWSLAERIYNEQFF
TRBJ2-5 | TRBD2 | - | TRBV5-4 | TGTGCCAGCAGCTTGGTTAAGCGGGGGGGCTTAGAGACCCAGTACTTC | CASSLVKRGGLETQYF
TRBJ2-5 | - | - | TRBV28 | TGTGCCAGCAGTTTGACTCTCTTGGGAGAGACCCAGTACTTC | CASSLTLLGETQYF
TRBJ2-2 | TRBD1 | - | TRBV5-1 | TGCGCCAGCAGCGCGGACAGGGTCGACACCGGGGAGCTGTTTTTT | CASSADRVDTGELFF
TRBJ2-1 | - | once | TRBV9 | TGTGCCAGCAGCGTAGTGGCAGCGGGTTCCTACAATGAGCAGTTCTTC | CASSVVAAGSYNEQFF
TRBJ1-2 | - | - | TRBV27 | TGTGCCAGCAGTTTATCCAGGTCCTATGGCTACACCTTC | CASSLSRSYGYTF
TRBJ2-1 | TRBD1 | - | TRBV5-5 | TGTGCCAGCAGCTTCCGGGACAGCGAGCAGTTCTTC | CASSFRDSEQFF
TRBJ2-3 | TRBD2 | - | TRBV5-8 | TGTGCCAGCAGCGTGGCTCTAGCGGGAAATCGAGATACGCAGTATTTT | CASSVALAGNRDTQYF
TRBJ1-2 | - | - | TRBV6-5 | TGTGCCAGCGGGCGGACGGGGTCTCGTCGGAATGGCTACACCTTC | CASGRTGSRRNGYTF
TRBJ2-7 | TRBD2 | - | TRBV19 | TGTGCCAGTAGTATAGAGGCTAGCGGGTCTCGCGAGCAGTACTTC | CASSIEASGSREQYF
TRBJ1-4 | - | - | TRBV2 | TGTGCCAGCAGTACCGGGGAAAAACTGTTTTTT | CASSTGEKLFF
TRBJ2-3 | TRBD1 | - | TRBV5-1 | TGCGCCAGCAGCTTCGGGACAGGCGGAACAGATACGCAGTATTTT | CASSFGTGGTDTQYF
TRBJ1-5 | TRBD1 | - | TRBV18 | TGTGCCAGCTCACCCCAGGGGGCAGGCAGCAATCAGCCCCAGCATTTT | CASSPQGAGSNQPQHF
TRBJ2-3 | TRBD1 | - | TRBV5-4 | TGTGCCAGCAGCCTTGTTGACCGGGACAGGGGCACAGATACGCAGTATTTT | CASSLVDRDRGTDTQYF
TRBJ1-6 | TRBD1 | - | TRBV6-5 | TGTGCCAGCACCACGACAGGGAGCCTAAATTCACCCCTCCACTTT | CASTTTGSLNSPLHF
TRBJ2-7 | - | - | TRBV7-2 | TGTGCCAGCAGCCGGCAGGGCTACGAGCAGTACTTC | CASSRQGYEQYF
TRBJ1-2 | - | - | TRBV13 | TGTGCCCACCCTTGGAGCTATGGCTACACCTTC | CAHPWSYGYTF
TRBJ2-1 | - | - | TRBV13 | TGTGCCAGCAGCTTTAGCGGCAATGAGCAGTTCTTC | CASSFSGNEQFF
TRBJ2-5 | - | - | TRBV7-8 | TGTGCCAGCAGCTTAGCTAGGGGTGGGGGGGAGACCCAGTACTTC | CASSLARGGGETQYF
TRBJ2-6 | - | - | TRBV27 | TGTGCCAGCAGTTTACAGGGAAGTGGGGCCAACGTCCTGACTTTC | CASSLQGSGANVLTF
TRBJ1-1 | TRBD1 | - | TRBV4-1 | TGCGCCAGCAGCTTTTTGACCGGGACAGGAGAACACACTGAAGCTTTCTTT | CASSFLTGTGEHTEAFF
TRBJ2-3 | TRBD2 | - | TRBV7-6 | TGTGCCAGCAGACCATTTGGGTCTAGCGGGAAAACAGATACGCAGTATTTT | CASRPFGSSGKTDTQYF
TRBJ2-5 | - | few | TRBV7-8 | TGTGCCAGCAGCTTAGGAGGGGGAGCAGAGACCCAGTACTTC | CASSLGGGAETQYF
TRBJ1-2 | TRBD1 | - | TRBV7-3 | TGTGCCAGCAGCGGGGGACAGGGTCATGGCTACACCTTC | CASSGGQGHGYTF
TRBJ2-7 | - | - | TRBV7-9 | TGTGCCAGCAGCTTAGTGGGCAATTCCTACGAGCAGTACTTC | CASSLVGNSYEQYF
TRBJ2-5 | - | - | TRBV7-3 | TGTGCCAGCAGCCCCGGCAGCGAAGAGACCCAGTACTTC | CASSPGSEETQYF
TRBJ2-7 | TRBD1 | - | TRBV28 | TGTGCCAGCAGCTCCCCTGACAGGGGGCAATACGAGCAGTACTTC | CASSSPDRGQYEQYF